This T cell receptor (beta chain) is from a study of cytomegalovirus exposure and HLA in healthy donors. General observations from the study: A later analysis reportedly found fewer N-insertions in an Asian-associated ancestry cluster than the roughly 670-donor mean. Solely CMV serostatus was available to characterize immune exposure.

This clone has a single count. Antigen: not known. When sampled, the donors appeared nominally healthy, though they likely had unrecorded immune exposures. Researchers ran the PCR with 60 Vbeta and 13 Jbeta primers. Sequencing was performed with immunoSEQ multiplex PCR; in TCRdb, only in-frame clones are kept and a portion is missing. Of about 200,000 clones listed, 70% to 80% are singletons. The sample consisted of PBMCs. This receptor was identified in a male donor in good health and CMV-seropositive.

CDR3 amino acids: CASSRTGHNQPQHF. The CDR3 DNA follows: TGTGCCAGCAGCCGGACAGGGCATAATCAGCCCCAGCATTTT. The chain links TRBV6-6 to TRBJ1-5; 8 bases are a match to TRBD1. The germline CDR1 and CDR2 sequences are MNHNY and SVGAGI (reference sequence). Germline trimming cut 6 bases from V and 4 bases from J; bases unmatched to any gene: 5. The length of the CDR3 is 14 residues.